The 20 T cell receptor beta chains given below trace back to one sample, sequenced in a study of CD8 T cells in Susac syndrome. With random hexamers, reverse transcription was performed on 0.5 to 1 ug of RNA. TCRdb itself ran the immunoSEQ multiplex PCR reads through MiXCR, one entry per CDR3 protein. This sample has under 80,000 distinct CDR3 sequences, with over 85% found just once. The material sequenced was CD8+ T cells from PBMCs. The receptor source for this set is a human donor with multiple sclerosis.

V and J are TRBV7-9 and TRBJ2-4, with TRBD2 identical over 7 bases. Germline-derived CDR1 and CDR2 are SEHNR and FQNEAQ (reference sequence). The CDR3 totals 13 residues. V lost 3 bases, J lost 5 bases, and 1 base stayed unmatched. This CDR3 is CASSLGGENIQYF. The CDR3 DNA sequence: TGTGCCAGCAGCTTGGGGGGGGAAAACATTCAGTACTTC.

The chain recombines TRBV7-2 with TRBJ2-5, with D possibly called TRBD1 or TRBD2 (5 bases each). The CDR3 spans 15 residues. Germline V CDR1 and CDR2: SGHTA, FQGNSA. V was pared by 5 bases and J by 1 base, with 14 bases between. CDR3 DNA: TGTGCCAGCAGCCCCGCAATCGGGGCCCAAGAGACCCAGTACTTC. Translation gives CASSPAIGAQETQYF.

The chain employs TRBV10-3 and TRBJ1-4; D is unresolved. CDR3 size: 14 residues. Germline V gene data show CDR1 as ENHRY and CDR2 as SYGVKD. The V end was cut by 6 bases, the J end by 3 bases, with 11 bases between. The CDR3 sequence: CAIRNAGANEKLFF. The CDR3 DNA follows: TGTGCCATCAGGAATGCGGGAGCTAATGAAAAACTGTTTTTT.

The chain employs TRBV29-1 and TRBJ2-1; D remains ambiguous. Germline V lookup: CDR1 SQVTM, CDR2 ANQGSEA. The germline V and J ends were trimmed by 3 bases and 0 bases, with 3 bases remaining between them. The CDR3 extends over 12 amino acids. CDR3 coding DNA: TGCAGCGTTGATCACTCCTACAATGAGCAGTTCTTC. Protein: CSVDHSYNEQFF.

This clonotype has only a few counts. The chain carries TRBV25-1 and TRBJ2-7; 7 nucleotides align to TRBD1. Per the germline V gene, CDR1 is MGHDK and CDR2 is SYGVNS. CDR3 length equals 14 residues. Unmatched junction bases numbered 7, after V lost 5 bases and J lost 3 bases. CDR3 nucleotide sequence: TGTGCCAGCAGTCCCGGGACAGCCGTCTACGAGCAGTACTTC. This codes for CASSPGTAVYEQYF.

The V call is TRBV14, the J call TRBJ2-7; 7 bases are a match to TRBD2. The length of the CDR3 is 16 residues. V trimming: 0 bases; J trimming: 6 bases; junction bases outside the gene matches: 11. Germline V lookup: CDR1 SGHDN, CDR2 FVKESK. CDR3 bases: TGTGCCAGCAGCCAAGACCCCGTTTTTTCGGGGGGCGAGCAGTACTTC. Translation: CASSQDPVFSGGEQYF.

The chain recombines TRBV20-1 with TRBJ1-2; D gene uncertain. The CDR3 spans 16 residues. Trimming took off 2 bases at V and 3 bases at J, with 19 bases between the two ends. The germline V gene encodes CDR1 DFQATT and CDR2 SNEGSKA (reference sequence). The CDR3 region has the DNA TGCAGTGCTAGATCCCAGACGGACCGCTCGGACTATGGCTACACCTTC. It codes for CSARSQTDRSDYGYTF.

The chain links TRBV27 to TRBJ2-7; no clear D. V shed 4 bases and J shed 4 bases, with 8 bases lying between them. Germline CDR1 and CDR2: MNHEY and SMNVEV (reference sequence). This CDR3 has 12 residues. CDR3 DNA sequence: TGTGCCAGCAGTTCCCATGGATACGAGCAGTACTTC. Translated: CASSSHGYEQYF.

CDR3 in amino acids: CSVDSPDSYEQYF. DNA of the CDR3: TGCAGCGTTGATTCGCCAGACTCCTACGAGCAGTACTTC. The rearrangement links TRBV29-1 to TRBJ2-7; no firm D call. Germline CDR1 reads SQVTM; CDR2 reads ANQGSEA. Trimming left V 3 bases short and J 0 bases short, with 9 bases between. This CDR3 is 13 amino acids long.

This clonotype was recorded only once. V is TRBV20-1 and J is TRBJ2-1; 12 positions agree with TRBD2. CDR1 is DFQATT, CDR2 SNEGSKA, per germline (reference sequence). The junction had 4 bases not matched to a gene; V was cut back by 8 bases and J by 5 bases. The CDR3 has 13 amino acids. The CDR3 spells CSLWTSGDNEQFF. CDR3 nucleotide sequence: TGCAGTCTATGGACTAGCGGGGACAATGAGCAGTTCTTC.

The chain is built from TRBV7-9 and TRBJ2-7, with TRBD2 as a possible D gene (7 bases). Germline V gene lookup returns CDR1 SEHNR and CDR2 FQNEAQ (reference sequence). Trimming removed 5 bases at V and 4 bases at J, with 21 bases between. The length of the CDR3 is 16 residues. CDR3 residues: CASSPPREGVSYEQYF. CDR3 coding DNA: TGTGCCAGCAGCCCCCCTAGGGAGGGGGTCTCATACGAGCAGTACTTC.

CDR3 sequence reads: CAWSWGNTEAFF. Here the CDR3 DNA reads TGTGCCTGGTCCTGGGGGAACACTGAAGCTTTCTTT. The gene calls are TRBV30 and TRBJ1-1; D is ambiguous. CDR3 length: 12 residues. Germline loops: CDR1 GTSNPN, CDR2 SVGIG (reference sequence). V lost 5 bases and J lost 1, with 8 bases in between.

This clonotype has just one count. This sequence joins TRBV12-3 or TRBV12-4 and TRBJ2-5; TRBD2 might be the D (6 bases). Deletions cut 7 bases from V and 4 bases from J, with 13 bases between. The CDR3 has 13 amino acids. The CDR3, as DNA: TGTGCCAGCACCCCGACTAGACGAGAGACCCAGTACTTC. Residues: CASTPTRRETQYF.

The rearrangement links TRBV30 to TRBJ2-3, with D possibly matching TRBD1 (6 bases). The V end lost 2 bases, the J end lost 0 bases, and 12 bases lay between the germline ends. CDR3 size: 15 residues. Germline V gives CDR1 GTSNPN, CDR2 SVGIG (reference sequence). CDR3 coding DNA: TGTGCCTGGAGTTCGAGGGGGAGCAGCACAGATACGCAGTATTTT. It encodes CAWSSRGSSTDTQYF.

The rearrangement links TRBV13 to TRBJ1-6; the D is unclear. Trimming cost V 3 bases and J 10 bases, with 7 bases left between them. The CDR3 has 12 residues. Germline CDR1 reads PRHDT; CDR2 reads FYEKMQ (reference sequence). In DNA, the CDR3 is TGTGCCAGCAGCTTCTCTGGATCACCCCTCCACTTT. This encodes CASSFSGSPLHF.

V gene TRBV20-1 combines with J gene TRBJ1-1; 8 bases are a match to TRBD1. The CDR3 totals 21 residues. The ends lost 1 base at V and 0 bases at J; junction bases unmatched: 22. The V gene's germline CDR1 is DFQATT and CDR2 SNEGSKA (reference sequence). CDR3 bases: TGCAGTGCTAGAGCCCCCCCTCGCCCGACAGGGGCGGGGATAATGAACACTGAAGCTTTCTTT. It specifies CSARAPPRPTGAGIMNTEAFF.

The rearrangement links TRBV6-1 to TRBJ2-3; 7 nucleotides line up with TRBD1. V lost 6 bases and J lost 0; bases outside the gene matches: 9. CDR1 is MNHNS and CDR2 is SASEGT in the germline V gene. The CDR3 totals 16 residues. Written as DNA, the CDR3 is TGTGCCAGCAGCCAACTTGGACAGGTTAGCACAGATACGCAGTATTTT. Protein: CASSQLGQVSTDTQYF.

The V gene is TRBV5-1, the J gene TRBJ2-7; TRBD1 is a possible D gene (5 bases). Germline lookup yields CDR1 SGHRS and CDR2 YFSETQ. This CDR3 has 15 amino acids. Trimming removed 0 bases from V and 0 bases from J, with 10 bases in between. Here the CDR3 reads CASSLVYRSSYEQYF. The DNA for the CDR3 is TGCGCCAGCAGCTTGGTGTACAGGTCCTCCTACGAGCAGTACTTC.

The chain recombines TRBV11-2 with TRBJ2-5; 16 nucleotides agree with TRBD2. The CDR3 loop spans 19 amino acids. After removal of 5 bases from V and 4 bases from J, the junction contained 13 bases not matched to a gene. CDR1 and CDR2 from the germline V gene are SGHAT and FQNNGV. The CDR3 region has the DNA TGTGCCAGCAGCCTCTACGTGGGACTAGCGGGAGGGGGTCTAGAGACCCAGTACTTC. Protein sequence: CASSLYVGLAGGGLETQYF.

J is TRBJ2-1 and V is TRBV6-2 or TRBV6-3; the D gene is possibly TRBD2 (5 bases). V lost 2 bases to trimming and J lost 4 bases, with 6 bases between them. This CDR3 has 13 residues. Germline CDR1 is MNHEY and CDR2 is SVGEGT. As DNA, the CDR3 is TGTGCCAGCAGTTACGAGGGTTACAATGAGCAGTTCTTC. Protein product: CASSYEGYNEQFF.